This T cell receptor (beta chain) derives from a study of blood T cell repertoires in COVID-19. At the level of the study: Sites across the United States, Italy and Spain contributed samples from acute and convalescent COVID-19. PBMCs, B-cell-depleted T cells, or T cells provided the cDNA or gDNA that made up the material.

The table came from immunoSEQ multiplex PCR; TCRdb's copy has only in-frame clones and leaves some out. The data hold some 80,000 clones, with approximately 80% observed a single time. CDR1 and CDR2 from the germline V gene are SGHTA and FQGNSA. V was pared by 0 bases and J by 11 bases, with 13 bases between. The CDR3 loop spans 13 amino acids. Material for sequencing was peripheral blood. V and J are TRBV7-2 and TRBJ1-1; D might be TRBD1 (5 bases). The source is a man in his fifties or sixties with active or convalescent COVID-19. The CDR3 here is CASSLAGDSGAFF. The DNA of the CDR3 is TGTGCCAGCAGCTTAGCGGGGGACTCGGGGGCTTTCTTT.